These 4 T cell receptor beta chains came from one sample sequenced in a study of shared clonotypes between healthy human individuals. Some clones are missing from TCRdb's copy, which holds only in-frame ones; the method was immunoSEQ multiplex PCR. The table has approximately 110,000 clones, roughly 70% seen once. Material: memory CD8+ T cells sorted from blood. The subset is: CD45RO+ cells pooled with CCR7-negative TemRA cells. The receptors shown here come from a woman in her thirties in good health.

The chain couples TRBV28 to TRBJ1-2, with D unclear. Germline V gene data show CDR1 as MDHEN and CDR2 as SYDVKM. The CDR3 has 11 amino acids. Trimming removed 3 bases at V and 6 bases at J, with 5 bases between. CDR3 bases: TGTGCCAGCAGTTTGAAGGATGGCTACACCTTC. As protein: CASSLKDGYTF.

This sequence joins TRBV29-1 and TRBJ1-1, with D perhaps matching TRBD1 (5 bases). The CDR3 sequence is 14 residues long. Germline V lookup: CDR1 SQVTM, CDR2 ANQGSEA. Trimming removed 4 bases from V and 0 bases from J, with 12 bases in between. The CDR3 DNA sequence: TGCAGCGTTGTTGGTCCAGGGATGAACACTGAAGCTTTCTTT. Its translation: CSVVGPGMNTEAFF.

CDR3 amino acids: CASSLRREVAQYF. CDR3 coding DNA: TGTGCCAGCAGCTTACGTAGGGAGGTAGCGCAGTATTTT. This chain connects TRBV11-2 to TRBJ2-3; perhaps TRBD2 as D (6 bases). The CDR3 is 13 amino acids. Trimming removed 2 bases from V and 10 bases from J, with 13 bases in between. Germline lookup yields CDR1 SGHAT and CDR2 FQNNGV.

V usage is TRBV6-5 and J usage is TRBJ2-7, with 11 bases identical to TRBD2. Germline V CDR1 and CDR2: MNHEY, SVGAGI. This CDR3 contains 14 residues. J lost 2 bases, V lost 5 bases, and 2 bases had no gene match. CDR3 in amino acids: CASSPGLAAYEQYF. Written as DNA, the CDR3 is TGTGCCAGCAGTCCGGGACTAGCGGCCTACGAGCAGTACTTC.